A selection of T cell receptor beta chains follows, all from one sample in a study of T cell repertoires in cytomegalovirus infection. TCRdb re-analysed the reads in MiXCR, keeping a single row per CDR3 protein. The data hold approximately 76,000 distinct CDR3 sequences, with around 3.4% observed a single time. Source material: PBMCs. Source of these receptors: a human donor in good health (CMV status not recorded). Some clones in this sample may be carry-over from other donors' samples. The CDR3 runs from the conserved cysteine through the conserved F or W. Each record gives: V gene, J gene, clone size, CDR3 protein. Not all rows give a size; the values are once, few, many and, for expanded clones, a class.

>TRBV11-2|TRBJ2-7|many
CASSFKGMSAHYEQYF
>TRBV7-3|TRBJ2-3|many
CASSFQPHGTDTQYF
>TRBV7-8|TRBJ2-7|many
CASSEIQGSAYEQYF
>TRBV7-2|TRBJ1-3|many
CASSLGAGNTIYF
>TRBV7-8|TRBJ2-7|many
CASSYRTSGGVVGEQYF
>TRBV7-8|TRBJ1-1|many
CASSLVFRYGQLNTEAFF
>TRBV30|TRBJ2-1|many
CAWSALMGSYNEQFF
>TRBV7-9|TRBJ2-5|-
CASSLGLAGPQETQYF
>TRBV6-2/TRBV6-3|TRBJ1-4|many
CASSYFGQGEKLFF
>TRBV7-3|TRBJ2-3|many
CASSAQGVTDTQYF
>TRBV27|TRBJ2-3|many
CASSPTSGEGMDTQYF
>TRBV7-2|TRBJ2-1|many
CASSLGGVNYNEQFF
>TRBV7-2|TRBJ1-6|many
CASSLGGAGISPLHF
>TRBV28|TRBJ2-5|many
CASRPPRDYQETQYF
>TRBV4-3|TRBJ1-2|many
CASSQGVRVDYGYTF
>TRBV7-2|TRBJ1-4|many
CASSRTGPTNAYEKLFF
>TRBV7-2|TRBJ2-7|many
CASSLLQGYEQYF
>TRBV19|TRBJ2-3|many
CASNRQGTDTQYF
>TRBV29-1|TRBJ1-1|many
CSVFKGVANTEAFF
>TRBV7-2|TRBJ1-1|many
CASSRLHRDTEAFF
>TRBV20-1|TRBJ2-1|many
CSAGSFREQFF
>TRBV20-1|TRBJ2-1|many
CSGYGAINEQFF
>TRBV28|TRBJ2-1|many
CASSGDSESSYNEQFF
>TRBV12-3/TRBV12-4|TRBJ1-5|many
CASSLGQGPNQPQHF
>TRBV7-2|TRBJ2-5|many
CASSFGLAGQETQYF
>TRBV28|TRBJ1-1|-
CASASRPGRTEAFF
>TRBV11-2|TRBJ2-1|many
CASSLQRGGISEQFF
>TRBV19|TRBJ2-1|many
CASSVSSGSSYNEQFF
>TRBV19|TRBJ1-1|many
CASSMGRLPNTEAFF
>TRBV28|TRBJ2-1|many
CASGTFQQQFF
>TRBV7-2|TRBJ2-1|many
CASSSREGPLNEQFF
>TRBV7-6|TRBJ2-7|many
CASSKQGPVGYEQYF
>TRBV7-2|TRBJ2-7|many
CASSRGQPTYEQYF
>TRBV20-1|TRBJ1-5|many
CSAKDLEAYQPQHF
>TRBV12-3/TRBV12-4|TRBJ1-1|many
CASSTRTYAFF
>TRBV2|TRBJ1-1|many
CASTIGGNTEAFF
>TRBV2|TRBJ2-3|many
CASMDGDTQYF
>TRBV28|TRBJ1-1|many
CASTVGAMNTEAFF
>TRBV2|TRBJ1-1|many
CASKAGRTEAFF
>TRBV7-9|TRBJ2-1|many
CASSLGQGNYNEQFF
>TRBV9|TRBJ2-1|many
CASSVSKHGLTPYNEQFF
>TRBV20-1|TRBJ2-5|many
CSARDRGQQETQYF
>TRBV7-2|TRBJ2-7|many
CASSLGVGQTFEQYF
>TRBV19|TRBJ1-1|many
CASSIGQLNTEAFF
>TRBV7-8|TRBJ2-1|many
CASSRTSGGAYEQFF
>TRBV7-3|TRBJ1-6|many
CASSSDRPPSPLHF
>TRBV18|TRBJ2-7|many
CASSPAGRGSYEQYF
>TRBV9|TRBJ2-7|many
CASSGPDSLYEQYF
>TRBV7-2|-|-
CASCLASDYNEQYF
>TRBV20-1|TRBJ2-7|many
CSAMDRRSSYEQYF
>TRBV5-6|TRBJ2-5|many
CASSRRVQETQYF
>TRBV6-2/TRBV6-3|TRBJ2-1|many
CASSIYQGIGYNEQFF
>TRBV29-1|TRBJ2-3|many
CSVKRSNTDTQYF
>TRBV20-1|TRBJ1-5|many
CSAPKGGNQPQHF
>TRBV19|TRBJ1-5|many
CASSNDREWFSDQPQHF
>TRBV12-3/TRBV12-4|TRBJ1-3|many
CASSWDISGNTIYF
>TRBV27|TRBJ2-5|many
CASSLRQGRQETQYF
>TRBV7-9|TRBJ2-5|many
CASSTGLYEETQYF
>TRBV28|TRBJ1-1|many
CASSPLRTGRRAEAFF